The rows below give T cell receptor beta chains drawn from one sample of a study of T-cell reconstitution after alpha-beta-depleted transplantation in children. TCRdb recomputed calls from the PCR reads with MiXCR, one row per CDR3 protein. The sample lists approximately 390,000 distinct CDR3 sequences, about a tenth occurring once. The material was PBMCs from the stem cell graft donor, obtained from the stem cell graft. The receptors were sampled from a human donor who donated a stem cell graft to a child with acute myeloid leukemia. The CDR3 runs from the conserved cysteine through the conserved F or W. The order of the fields is J gene, CDR3 length, V gene, clone size, D gene, CDR3 DNA, CDR3 protein. The D gene is left open where the match is weak. Part of the rows lack a size; the others show once, few, many or a class for expanded clones.

>TRBJ2-3|14|TRBV12-3/TRBV12-4|NA|NA
TGTGCCAGCACCCTCCAAGGCCCAACAGATACGCAGTATTTT
CASTLQGPTDTQYF
>TRBJ2-1|15|TRBV7-9|many|TRBD1
TGTGCCAGCAGCTTACGACAGGGCTCCTACAATGAGCAGTTCTTC
CASSLRQGSYNEQFF
>TRBJ1-2|15|TRBV7-2|few|TRBD1
TGTGCCAGCAGCTTAGTCACAGGGGAATACTATGGCTACACCTTC
CASSLVTGEYYGYTF
>TRBJ2-1|15|TRBV20-1|many|NA
TGCAGTGCTAGTAAGTTCAGATCCTTCTACAATGAGCAGTTCTTC
CSASKFRSFYNEQFF
>TRBJ2-7|15|TRBV7-2|NA|NA
TGTGCCAGCAGCTCCATCACGGCGGGATTCTACGAGCAGTACTTC
CASSSITAGFYEQYF
>TRBJ2-1|17|TRBV20-1|NA|TRBD2
TGCAGTGCTCACAGACCTCCGGGACTAGCTTCTTCCAATGAGCAGTTCTTC
CSAHRPPGLASSNEQFF
>TRBJ1-1|16|TRBV4-1|many|NA
TGCGCCAGCAGCCAAGATCACGGTTGGGTGAACACTGAAGCTTTCTTT
CASSQDHGWVNTEAFF
>TRBJ2-2|13|TRBV30|NA|TRBD1
TGTGCCTGGGGGACAGTCTTTATGGGGGAGCTGTTTTTT
CAWGTVFMGELFF
>TRBJ1-5|15|TRBV6-5|many|NA
TGTGCCAGCAGTTACTCGAATTCCGGAAATCAGCCCCAGCATTTT
CASSYSNSGNQPQHF
>TRBJ2-1|14|TRBV5-1|few|TRBD2
TGCGCCAGCAGCCCCGGGACTAGCTGGAGTGAGCAGTTCTTC
CASSPGTSWSEQFF
>TRBJ2-3|14|TRBV11-2|NA|TRBD2
TGTGCCAGCACCACTAGCGGGAGGACAGATACGCAGTATTTT
CASTTSGRTDTQYF
>TRBJ1-3|14|TRBV12-3/TRBV12-4|NA|TRBD1
TGTGCCAGCGGATTACAGGGGGCAGAAAACACCATATATTTT
CASGLQGAENTIYF
>TRBJ1-4|15|TRBV18|few|NA
TGTGCCAGCTCGACTTCCCAGGGGATTGGTGAAAAACTGTTTTTT
CASSTSQGIGEKLFF
>TRBJ2-7|14|TRBV5-1|many|NA
TGCGCCAGCAGCCCGGAGCGGATCTCCTACGAGCAGTACTTC
CASSPERISYEQYF
>TRBJ2-1|15|TRBV11-2|many|TRBD1
TGTGCCAGCAGCGTAGACAGGGGGCGCATCAATGAGCAGTTCTTC
CASSVDRGRINEQFF
>TRBJ2-3|13|TRBV29-1|few|TRBD2
TGCAGCGTTGAGGGGACTAACACAGATACGCAGTATTTT
CSVEGTNTDTQYF
>TRBJ2-7|15|TRBV20-1|many|TRBD1
TGCAGTGCTAGGGGTCCGGGACAGGGGTCACACGAGCAGTACTTC
CSARGPGQGSHEQYF
>TRBJ1-1|15|TRBV5-6|many|TRBD1
TGTGCCAGCAGCCGGACAGGACTACGGGACACTGAAGCTTTCTTT
CASSRTGLRDTEAFF
>TRBJ2-5|15|TRBV5-1|NA|NA
TGCGCCAGCAGCTCTGCCCTACTAGGAAAAGAGACCCAGTACTTC
CASSSALLGKETQYF
>TRBJ2-1|17|TRBV4-1|few|TRBD2
TGCGCCAGCAGCCAGGAAAGCGGGGCTAGCTCCTACAATGAGCAGTTCTTC
CASSQESGASSYNEQFF
>TRBJ2-1|15|TRBV6-1|many|TRBD2
TGTGCCAGCAGTGACGGGACTAGCTCCTACAATGAGCAGTTCTTC
CASSDGTSSYNEQFF
>TRBJ2-2|12|TRBV6-1|few|NA
TGTGCCAGCAGTGAGATCGGCGGGGAGCTGTTTTTT
CASSEIGGELFF
>TRBJ1-1|17|TRBV7-2|NA|TRBD1
TGTGCCAGCAGCTTACGACAGGGGAGGAAGATGAACACTGAAGCTTTCTTT
CASSLRQGRKMNTEAFF
>TRBJ1-3|17|TRBV27|few|TRBD1
TGTGCCAGCAGTTTAGCGGCCCCGGGACAGGGTGGAAACACCATATATTTT
CASSLAAPGQGGNTIYF
>TRBJ2-2|16|TRBV10-3|many|TRBD2
TGTGCCATCAGGGACTCGGGACTAGCGAACACCGGGGAGCTGTTTTTT
CAIRDSGLANTGELFF
>TRBJ1-1|12|TRBV20-1|many|TRBD1
TGCAGTGCTACAGGACAGGGATTCGAAGCTTTCTTT
CSATGQGFEAFF
>TRBJ2-7|13|TRBV24-1|few|NA
TGTGCCACTAGGACGGCCATCTCCTACGAGCAGTACTTC
CATRTAISYEQYF
>TRBJ1-1|15|TRBV5-6|NA|TRBD1
TGTGCCAGCAGCTTGGCTGGACAGGGGACGCTAGAAGCTTTCTTT
CASSLAGQGTLEAFF
>TRBJ2-6|19|TRBV6-2/TRBV6-3|few|TRBD2
TGTGCCAGCAGACCCGGGACTAGCGGGCACTTCTCTGGGGCCAACGTCCTGACTTTC
CASRPGTSGHFSGANVLTF
>TRBJ2-1|15|TRBV5-1|few|NA
TGCGCCAGCAGCTTGACAGGCCTTTCGGGGAATGAGCAGTTCTTC
CASSLTGLSGNEQFF
>TRBJ1-1|15|TRBV5-4|few|NA
TGTGCCAGCAGCTTGGGGGGGGTCGGGGTCACTGAAGCTTTCTTT
CASSLGGVGVTEAFF
>TRBJ2-1|13|TRBV5-6|few|NA
TGTGCCAGCAGCTTCGGAGCCGGAGATGAGCAGTTCTTC
CASSFGAGDEQFF
>TRBJ2-7|12|TRBV29-1|few|NA
TGCAGCGTTGTTCCAGGGGACCACGAGCAGTACTTC
CSVVPGDHEQYF
>TRBJ2-2|16|TRBV20-1|few|NA
TGCAGTGCTCCCTTCTCCGGGGCCTCGAACACCGGGGAGCTGTTTTTT
CSAPFSGASNTGELFF
>TRBJ2-2|14|TRBV7-8|few|TRBD2
TGTGCCAGCGTGGGACTAGTAGGCGCCGGGGAGCTGTTTTTT
CASVGLVGAGELFF
>TRBJ1-1|13|TRBV12-3/TRBV12-4|few|NA
TGTGCCAGCAGCAGGGGATTGAGCCAAGAAGCTTTCTTT
CASSRGLSQEAFF
>TRBJ2-2|15|TRBV12-3/TRBV12-4|few|NA
TGTGCCAGCAGTCCCGCCGGGCCGAACACCGGGGAGCTGTTTTTT
CASSPAGPNTGELFF
>TRBJ2-2|15|TRBV30|few|NA
TGTGCCTGGAGTGTACCGGGACTGAACACCGGGGAGCTGTTTTTT
CAWSVPGLNTGELFF
>TRBJ2-3|16|TRBV7-9|few|TRBD2
TGTGCCAGCAGTCGGGGGACTAGCGGGGGCACAGATACGCAGTATTTT
CASSRGTSGGTDTQYF
>TRBJ1-1|13|TRBV15|many|NA
TGTGCCACCAGCAGAGACCGAGGCACTGAAGCTTTCTTT
CATSRDRGTEAFF
>TRBJ2-7|13|TRBV20-1|NA|NA
TGCAGTGCTACAGCACGGGGCTACTACGAGCAGTACTTC
CSATARGYYEQYF
>TRBJ1-1|12|TRBV7-9|NA|NA
TGTGCCAGCAGCACTAACAGGGAAGAAGCTTTCTTT
CASSTNREEAFF
>TRBJ2-7|13|TRBV7-9|many|NA
TGTGCCAGCAGCTTAGATTCGGGTAACGAGCAGTACTTC
CASSLDSGNEQYF
>TRBJ2-3|15|TRBV4-2|NA|TRBD2
TGTGCCAGCAGCCAAAGGACTAGCGGGATAGATACGCAGTATTTT
CASSQRTSGIDTQYF
>TRBJ2-4|17|TRBV4-3|NA|NA
TGCGCCAGCAGCCAAGAGCCGGGACAAGTAGCCAAAAACATTCAGTACTTC
CASSQEPGQVAKNIQYF
>TRBJ2-1|16|TRBV6-5|NA|TRBD2
TGTGCCAGCAGCCACTCACTAGCGGGCTCCTACAATGAGCAGTTCTTC
CASSHSLAGSYNEQFF
>TRBJ2-4|12|TRBV9|NA|NA
TGTGCCAGCAGCGTAGCTGGGGACATTCAGTACTTC
CASSVAGDIQYF
>TRBJ1-4|13|TRBV20-1|few|NA
TGCAGTACGGACCAAAGAACTAATGAAAAACTGTTTTTT
CSTDQRTNEKLFF
>TRBJ2-3|15|TRBV30|few|NA
TGTGCCTGGAGTGTACGGATAGAGCTGACAGATACGCAGTATTTT
CAWSVRIELTDTQYF
>TRBJ2-3|14|TRBV12-3/TRBV12-4|NA|NA
TGTGCCAGCAGTTTACAGACAAGCACAGATACGCAGTATTTT
CASSLQTSTDTQYF
>TRBJ1-3|15|TRBV5-6|NA|NA
TGTGCCAGCAGCGGCGAGATGCTCTCTGGAAACACCATATATTTT
CASSGEMLSGNTIYF
>TRBJ2-1|19|TRBV6-5|NA|TRBD2
TGTGCCAGCAGTTACACGGGACTAGCGGGAGGTATTGGTTACAATGAGCAGTTCTTC
CASSYTGLAGGIGYNEQFF
>TRBJ2-3|11|TRBV27|few|NA
TGTGCCAGCAGTTATCAAGATACGCAGTATTTT
CASSYQDTQYF
>TRBJ2-7|15|TRBV4-2|NA|TRBD2
TGTGCCAGCAGCCATTTAGCGGGAGAACCCTACGAGCAGTACTTC
CASSHLAGEPYEQYF